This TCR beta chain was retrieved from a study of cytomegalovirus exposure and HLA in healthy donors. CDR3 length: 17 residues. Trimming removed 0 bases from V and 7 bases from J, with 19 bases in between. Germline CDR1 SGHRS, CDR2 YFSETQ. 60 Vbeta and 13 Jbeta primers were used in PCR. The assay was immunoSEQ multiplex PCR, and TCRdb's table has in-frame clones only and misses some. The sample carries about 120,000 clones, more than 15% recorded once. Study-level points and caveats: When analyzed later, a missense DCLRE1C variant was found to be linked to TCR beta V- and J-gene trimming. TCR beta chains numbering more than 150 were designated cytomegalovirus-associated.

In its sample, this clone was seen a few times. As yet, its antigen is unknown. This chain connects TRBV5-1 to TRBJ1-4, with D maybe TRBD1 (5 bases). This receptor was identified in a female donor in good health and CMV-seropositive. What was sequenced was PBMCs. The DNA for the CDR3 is TGCGCCAGCAGCTTGGGAGACAGCTCTGGCATTGGTGAAAAACTGTTTTTT. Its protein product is CASSLGDSSGIGEKLFF.